This TCR beta chain is from a study of blood T cell repertoires in COVID-19. Study as a whole: Whether acute or convalescent, the COVID-19 samples came from the United States, Italy and Spain.

Authors' data handling: Reference gene primer amplification gave estimated nucleated cell counts. Clones were read by immunoSEQ multiplex PCR, and TCRdb kept only the in-frame ones, dropping some. V, J and clone size derive from that table, while D and trimming were established from the DNA sequence. The sample yields fewer than 150,000 clones, more than 75% seen once. The germline V gene has CDR1 SGHTA and CDR2 FQGNSA. This CDR3 is built from 18 residues. The J segment lost 8 bases and the V segment lost 5 bases, leaving 16 bases of the junction unmatched. The V call is TRBV7-2, the J call TRBJ2-1; TRBD2 matches 12 bases. Specimen: peripheral blood. This TCR derives from a human donor in a cohort sampled during active COVID-19. The CDR3 loop reads CASSRDPPTSGSLYEQFF. The CDR3 coding sequence is TGTGCCAGCAGCCGTGACCCCCCGACTAGCGGGAGTTTGTATGAGCAGTTCTTC.